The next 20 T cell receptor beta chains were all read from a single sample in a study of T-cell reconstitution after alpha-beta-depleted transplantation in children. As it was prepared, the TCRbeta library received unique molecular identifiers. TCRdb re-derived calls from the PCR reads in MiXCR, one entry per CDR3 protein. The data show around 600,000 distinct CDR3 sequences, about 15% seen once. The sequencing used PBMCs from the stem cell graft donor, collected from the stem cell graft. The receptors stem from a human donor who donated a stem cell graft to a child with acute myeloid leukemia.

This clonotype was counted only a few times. The CDR3 nucleotides are TGTGCCATCAGTGAGCCCCCCCAAGAGACCCAGTACTTC. This translates into CAISEPPQETQYF. The rearrangement uses TRBV10-3 and TRBJ2-5, with D unclear. Trimming cost V 2 bases and J 1 base, with 5 bases left between them. The CDR3 has 13 amino acids. Germline CDR1 is ENHRY and CDR2 is SYGVKD.

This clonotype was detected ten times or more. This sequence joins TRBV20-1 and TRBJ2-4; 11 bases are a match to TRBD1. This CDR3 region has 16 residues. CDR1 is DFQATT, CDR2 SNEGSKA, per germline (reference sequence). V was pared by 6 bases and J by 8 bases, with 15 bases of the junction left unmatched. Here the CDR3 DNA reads TGCAGTGCCCGCAGCCCGGGACAGGGGGACTCTGACATTCAGTACTTC. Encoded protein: CSARSPGQGDSDIQYF.

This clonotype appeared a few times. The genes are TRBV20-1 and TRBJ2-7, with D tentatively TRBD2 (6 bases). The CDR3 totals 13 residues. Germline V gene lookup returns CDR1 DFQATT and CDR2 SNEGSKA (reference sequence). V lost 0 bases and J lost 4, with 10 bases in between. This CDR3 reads CSARDRGFYEQYF. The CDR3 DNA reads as TGCAGTGCTAGAGATCGGGGGTTTTACGAGCAGTACTTC.

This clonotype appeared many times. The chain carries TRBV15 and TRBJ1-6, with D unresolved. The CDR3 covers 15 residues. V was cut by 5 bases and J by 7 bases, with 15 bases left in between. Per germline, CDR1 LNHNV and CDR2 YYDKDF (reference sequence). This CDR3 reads CATSWARDGNSPLHF. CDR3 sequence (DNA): TGTGCCACCAGCTGGGCGAGGGATGGGAATTCACCCCTCCACTTT.

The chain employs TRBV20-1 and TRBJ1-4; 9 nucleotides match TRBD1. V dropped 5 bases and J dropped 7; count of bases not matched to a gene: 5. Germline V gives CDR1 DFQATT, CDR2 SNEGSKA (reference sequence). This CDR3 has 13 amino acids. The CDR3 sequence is CSAGTGGSEKLFF. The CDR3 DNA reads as TGCAGTGCTGGAACAGGGGGCAGTGAAAAACTGTTTTTT.

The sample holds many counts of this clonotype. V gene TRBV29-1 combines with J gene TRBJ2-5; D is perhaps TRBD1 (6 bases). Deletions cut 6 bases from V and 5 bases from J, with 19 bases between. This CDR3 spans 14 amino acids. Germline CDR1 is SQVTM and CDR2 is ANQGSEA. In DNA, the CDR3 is TGCAGCGTCCCCCTCTTTCAGGGGATCGAGACCCAGTACTTC. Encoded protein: CSVPLFQGIETQYF. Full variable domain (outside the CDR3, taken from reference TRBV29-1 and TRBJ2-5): SAVISQKPSRDICQRGTSLTIQCQVDSQVTMMFWYRQQPGQSLTLIATANQGSEATYESGFVIDKFPISRPNLTFSTLTVSNMSPEDSSIYLCSVPLFQGIETQYFGPGTRLLVL.

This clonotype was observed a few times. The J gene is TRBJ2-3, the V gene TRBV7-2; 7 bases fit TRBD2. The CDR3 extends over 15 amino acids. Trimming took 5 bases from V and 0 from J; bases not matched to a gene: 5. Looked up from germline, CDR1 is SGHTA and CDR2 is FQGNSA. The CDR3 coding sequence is TGTGCCAGCAGCCCCAGCGGGGTGAGCACAGATACGCAGTATTTT. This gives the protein CASSPSGVSTDTQYF.

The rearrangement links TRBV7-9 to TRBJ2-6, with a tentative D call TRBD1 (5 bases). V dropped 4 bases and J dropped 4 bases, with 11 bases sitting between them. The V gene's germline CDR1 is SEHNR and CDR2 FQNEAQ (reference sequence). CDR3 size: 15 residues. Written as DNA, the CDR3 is TGTGCCAGCAGCTCTAAGACAGCAGGGGCCAACGTCCTGACTTTC. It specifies CASSSKTAGANVLTF.

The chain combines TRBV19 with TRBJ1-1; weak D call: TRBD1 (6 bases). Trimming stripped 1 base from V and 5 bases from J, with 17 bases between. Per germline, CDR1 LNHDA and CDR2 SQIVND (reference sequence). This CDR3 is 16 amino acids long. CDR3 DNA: TGTGCCAGTAGTATAGGGGGGCAGGGCCAGGGGACTGAAGCTTTCTTT. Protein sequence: CASSIGGQGQGTEAFF. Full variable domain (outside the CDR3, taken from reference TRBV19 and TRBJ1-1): DGGITQSPKYLFRKEGQNVTLSCEQNLNHDAMYWYRQDPGQGLRLIYYSQIVNDFQKGDIAEGYSVSREKKESFPLTVTSAQKNPTAFYLCASSIGGQGQGTEAFFGQGTRLTVV.

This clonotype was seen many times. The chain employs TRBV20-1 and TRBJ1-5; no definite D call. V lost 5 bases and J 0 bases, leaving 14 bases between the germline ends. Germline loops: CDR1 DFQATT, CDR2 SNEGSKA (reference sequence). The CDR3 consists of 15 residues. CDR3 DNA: TGCAGTGCTTTAGCAGGCTCTTATAGCAATCAGCCCCAGCATTTT. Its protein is CSALAGSYSNQPQHF.

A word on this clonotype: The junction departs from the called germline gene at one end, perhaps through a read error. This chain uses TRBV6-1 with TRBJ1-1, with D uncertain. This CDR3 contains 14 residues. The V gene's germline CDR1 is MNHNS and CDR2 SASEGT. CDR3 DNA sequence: TGTGCCAGCACTGAAATTTCTGCGAACACTGAAGCTTTCTTT. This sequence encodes CASTEISANTEAFF.

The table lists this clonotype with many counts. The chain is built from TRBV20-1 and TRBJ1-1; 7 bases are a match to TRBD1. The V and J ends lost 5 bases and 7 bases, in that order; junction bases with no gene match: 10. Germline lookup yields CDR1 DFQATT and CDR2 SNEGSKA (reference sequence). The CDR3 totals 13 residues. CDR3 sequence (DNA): TGCAGTGCTTTTCTCCGGGACAGAGGTGAAGCTTTCTTT. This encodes CSAFLRDRGEAFF.

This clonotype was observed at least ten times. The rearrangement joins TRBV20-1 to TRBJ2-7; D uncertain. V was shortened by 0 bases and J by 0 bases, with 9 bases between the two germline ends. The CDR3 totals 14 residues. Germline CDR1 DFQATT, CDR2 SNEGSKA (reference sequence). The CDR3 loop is CSARDVTSSYEQYV. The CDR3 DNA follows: TGCAGTGCTAGAGATGTGACGAGCTCCTACGAGCAGTACGTC.

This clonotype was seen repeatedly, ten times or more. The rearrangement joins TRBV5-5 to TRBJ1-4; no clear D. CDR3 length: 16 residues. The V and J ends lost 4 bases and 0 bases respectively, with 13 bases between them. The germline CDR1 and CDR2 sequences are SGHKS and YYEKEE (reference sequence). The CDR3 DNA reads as TGTGCCAGCAGCCCGGCAGCACTGACAACTAATGAAAAACTGTTTTTT. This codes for CASSPAALTTNEKLFF.

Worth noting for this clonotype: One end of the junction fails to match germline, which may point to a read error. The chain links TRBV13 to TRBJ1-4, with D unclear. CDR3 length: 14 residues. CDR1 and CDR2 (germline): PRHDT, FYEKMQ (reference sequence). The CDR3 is CASSNSGRFEQLFF. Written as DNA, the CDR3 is TGTGCCAGCAGCAACAGCGGACGGTTTGAACAACTGTTTTTT.

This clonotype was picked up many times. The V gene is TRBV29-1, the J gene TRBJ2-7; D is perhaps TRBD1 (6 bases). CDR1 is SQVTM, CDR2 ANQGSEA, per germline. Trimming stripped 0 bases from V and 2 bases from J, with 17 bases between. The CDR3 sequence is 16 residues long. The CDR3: CSVEERGSGPTYEQYF. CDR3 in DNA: TGCAGCGTTGAAGAGAGGGGGTCGGGGCCTACCTACGAGCAGTACTTC.

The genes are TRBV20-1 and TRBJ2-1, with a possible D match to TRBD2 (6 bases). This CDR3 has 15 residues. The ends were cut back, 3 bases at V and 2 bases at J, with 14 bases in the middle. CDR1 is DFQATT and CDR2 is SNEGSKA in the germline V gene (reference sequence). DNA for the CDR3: TGCAGTGCTAGCGGCCGCGCGGGGACCTACAATGAGCAGTTCTTC. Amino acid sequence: CSASGRAGTYNEQFF.

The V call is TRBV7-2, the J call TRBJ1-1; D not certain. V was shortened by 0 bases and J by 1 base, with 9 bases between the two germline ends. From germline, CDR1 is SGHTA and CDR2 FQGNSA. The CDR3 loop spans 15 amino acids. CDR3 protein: CASSLAGVQNTEAFF. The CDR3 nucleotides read TGTGCCAGCAGCTTAGCAGGTGTACAGAACACTGAAGCTTTCTTT.

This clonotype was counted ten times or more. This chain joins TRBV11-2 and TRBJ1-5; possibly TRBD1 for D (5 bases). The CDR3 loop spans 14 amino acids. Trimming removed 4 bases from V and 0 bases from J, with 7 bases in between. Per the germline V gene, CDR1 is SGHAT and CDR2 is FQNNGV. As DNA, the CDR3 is TGTGCCAGCAGCTGGGGGGGTAGCAATCAGCCCCAGCATTTT. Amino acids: CASSWGGSNQPQHF.

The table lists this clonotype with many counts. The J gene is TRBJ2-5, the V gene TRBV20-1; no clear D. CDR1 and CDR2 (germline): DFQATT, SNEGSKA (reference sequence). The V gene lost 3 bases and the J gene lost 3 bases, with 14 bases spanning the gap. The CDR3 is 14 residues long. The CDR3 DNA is TGCAGTGCTAGCCCTGGGAACAGAAAAGAGACCCAGTACTTC. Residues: CSASPGNRKETQYF.